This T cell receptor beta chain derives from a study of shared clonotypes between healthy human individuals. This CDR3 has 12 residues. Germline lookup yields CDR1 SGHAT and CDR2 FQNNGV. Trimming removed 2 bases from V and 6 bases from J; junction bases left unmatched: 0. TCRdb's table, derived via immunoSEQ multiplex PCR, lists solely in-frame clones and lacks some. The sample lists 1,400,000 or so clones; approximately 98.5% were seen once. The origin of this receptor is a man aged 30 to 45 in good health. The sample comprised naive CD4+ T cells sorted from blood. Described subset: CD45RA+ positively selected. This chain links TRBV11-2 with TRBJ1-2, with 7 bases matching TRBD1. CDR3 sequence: CASSLRGHGYTF. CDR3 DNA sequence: TGTGCCAGCAGCTTAAGGGGGCATGGCTACACCTTC.